This T cell receptor beta chain appears in the sequencing data of a study of T cell repertoires in cytomegalovirus infection. Per the germline V gene, CDR1 is MDHEN and CDR2 is SYDVKM. V dropped 4 bases and J dropped 13 bases, with 10 bases sitting between them. The CDR3 is 10 amino acids. Each CDR3 protein is one row after TCRdb ran MiXCR on the reads. The repertoire holds some 300,000 distinct CDR3 sequences, with roughly a sixth as singletons. The receptor comes from a human donor in good health (CMV status not recorded). Some clones in this sample may be carry-over from other donors' samples. Sequenced sample: PBMCs. The J gene is TRBJ1-1, the V gene TRBV28; D gene unclear. CDR3 in DNA: TGTGCCAGCAGTTCCCGACGGCTTTTCTTT. It encodes CASSSRRLFF. Looking up the rest from reference TRBV28 and TRBJ1-1 gives the full variable domain: DVKVTQSSRYLVKRTGEKVFLECVQDMDHENMFWYRQDPGLGLRLIYFSYDVKMKEKGDIPEGYSVSREKKERFSLILESASTNQTSMYLCASSSRRLFFGQGTRLTVV.